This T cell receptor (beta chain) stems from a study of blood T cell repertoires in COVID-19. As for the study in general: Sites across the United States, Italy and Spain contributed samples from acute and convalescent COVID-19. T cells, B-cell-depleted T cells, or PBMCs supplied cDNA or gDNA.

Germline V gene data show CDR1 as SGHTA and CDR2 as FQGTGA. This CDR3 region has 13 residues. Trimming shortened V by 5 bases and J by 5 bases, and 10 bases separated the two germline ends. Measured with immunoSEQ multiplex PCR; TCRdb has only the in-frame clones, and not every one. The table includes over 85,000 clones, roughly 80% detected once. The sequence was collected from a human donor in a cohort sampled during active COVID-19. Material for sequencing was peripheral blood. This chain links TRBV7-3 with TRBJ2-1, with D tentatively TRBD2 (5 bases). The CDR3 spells CASSLPGNNEQFF. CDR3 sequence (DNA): TGTGCCAGCAGCCTGCCCGGGAACAATGAGCAGTTCTTC.